This T cell receptor (beta chain) was recovered during a study of beta chain features in type 1 diabetes (dated by TCRdb to the late 2010s). Study-wide context: Mean age, gender distribution, total cell number and subset yield did not differ between patients and healthy donors. A total of about 110,000,000 sorted cells were examined across all samples, and a strong correlation was observed between cell number per subset and RNA yield. The study compared the TCRB repertoires of sorted circulating CD4+ T cell subsets in recently diagnosed type 1 diabetes patients with those in matched healthy donors. Regulatory and stem cell-like memory subsets were isolated from only 8 patients and roughly 8 healthy donors, whereas naive and central memory subsets came from all 30 or so donors. The full study reports these points: Only small numbers of individuals were included in the HLA sub-analyses, which left unresolved whether HLA type had any influence on TCRB rearrangement. Shorter templates might be favored by PCR, yet because patient and control samples were amplified and corrected together, any such skew would affect both groups equally. The naive, central memory and regulatory TCRB repertoires appeared to resemble one another more closely among patients than among healthy donors. A moderate but significant shortening of TCRB CDR3 length was observed in type 1 diabetes patients in all four CD4+ subsets. At VDJ recombination sites, patients with type 1 diabetes made fewer insertions and deleted more nucleotides, a pattern implying thymic rearrangement abnormalities. Because cDNA was sequenced instead of genomic DNA, highly expressing activated cells could be over-represented, though the groups showed no difference in activation or CD3 levels.

Each donor gave one peripheral blood draw, around 100 mL on average, collected into heparinised tubes. Naive, central memory, regulatory and stem cell-like memory CD4+ T cells were sorted on a BD FACSAria II using a panel including CD45RO, CCR7, CD25, CD127, CD95 and CD27. All sorted populations exceeded 95% purity. PBMCs were isolated immediately by Lymphoprep density gradient centrifugation and stained directly without culture. Samples were stained and sorted in pairs, with one healthy donor and one patient per experiment, so that batch effects were minimized. The table lists this clone with a few counts. Its binding antigen is unknown. Base qualities are missing; no much larger clone stands one base away. Its CDR3 holds 14 amino acids, cysteine through phenylalanine. Of the read, only the CDR3 DNA is kept; its 42 bases are in frame from base 1. The CDR1 and CDR2 encoded by the germline V gene (reference sequence) are SEHNR and FQNEAQ. V is clipped by 1 base and J by 2 bases, and the sequence between their germline boundaries is 6 bases long.

The entire isolated RNA was reverse transcribed using the High Capacity cDNA Reverse Transcription Kit, and thus expressed TCRB transcripts were sequenced. Deep immunoSEQ sequencing was performed on naive, central memory and regulatory T cell samples, with an average of about 3.57 million total reads per sample. Sorted cells were lysed in RLT buffer and RNA was extracted with DNase-treated RNeasy Micro or Mini kits, depending on cell number. To prevent cross-contamination, each cell subset was processed individually, whereas patient and healthy donor samples were processed jointly. Using the immunoSEQ multiplex PCR, TCRB sequences were amplified from cDNA into 87-bp fragments spanning the CDR3 region. Sequencing of the amplicons was done on the Illumina HiSeq platform. The study's own analysis went as follows. Synthetic template baselines were used to correct PCR bias computationally, reads within Hamming distance 2 were collapsed together, and singletons that could not be merged were discarded. Reads were aligned to IMGT to assign V, D and J genes, CDR3 length, and insertions or deletions at six rearrangement sites. Within each subset, clonotype counts were normalized to sorted cell number, and only after that were true diversity and Gini coefficients computed with the tcR R package. The overlap coefficient, calculated on TCRB nucleotide sequences, was used to quantify repertoire sharing. As a proxy for the pre-selection repertoire, out-of-frame TCRB sequences from naive cells were analyzed. TCRdb stores this immuneACCESS table with in-frame sequences only. Part of the clones is absent; in the studies checked, under half of the shortfall reflects unresolved V genes, and no reason is known for the rest. D and trimming come from the DNA, and the V and J calls and clone size come from that table. The sample includes 500,000 to 800,000 clones, with roughly 12% observed a single time. More than 0.09% of the sample belongs to the ten largest clones.

The chain is made from TRBV7-9 and TRBJ1-5, with the D gene call left open. Sequenced sample: naive CD4+ T cells from blood. Per the publication, the cell subset or site label means: true naive CD4+ T cells. This receptor was identified in a young man with type 1 diabetes. CDR3 region: CASSLDPGNQPQHF. The nucleotide sequence reads as follows: TGTGCCAGCAGCTTAGACCCCGGCAATCAGCCCCAGCATTTT.